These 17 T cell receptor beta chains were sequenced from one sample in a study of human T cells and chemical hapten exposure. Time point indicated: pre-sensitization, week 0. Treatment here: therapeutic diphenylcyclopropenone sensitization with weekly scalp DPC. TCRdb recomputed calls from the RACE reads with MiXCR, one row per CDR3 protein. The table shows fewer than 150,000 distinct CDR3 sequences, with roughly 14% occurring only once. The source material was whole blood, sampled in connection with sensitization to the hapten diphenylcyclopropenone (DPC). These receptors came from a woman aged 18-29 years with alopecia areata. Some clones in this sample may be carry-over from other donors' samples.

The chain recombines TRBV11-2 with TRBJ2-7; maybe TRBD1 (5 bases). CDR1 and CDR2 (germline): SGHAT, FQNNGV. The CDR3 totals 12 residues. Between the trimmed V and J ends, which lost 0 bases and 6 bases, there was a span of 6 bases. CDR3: CASSLEGAEQYF. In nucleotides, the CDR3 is TGTGCCAGCAGCTTAGAAGGGGCCGAGCAGTACTTC.

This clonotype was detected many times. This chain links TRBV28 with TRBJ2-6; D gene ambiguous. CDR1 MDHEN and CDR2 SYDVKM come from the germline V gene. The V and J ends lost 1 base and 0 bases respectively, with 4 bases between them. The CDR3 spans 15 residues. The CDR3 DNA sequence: TGTGCCAGCAGTTTATCGATCTCTGGGGCCAACGTCCTGACTTTC. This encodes CASSLSISGANVLTF.

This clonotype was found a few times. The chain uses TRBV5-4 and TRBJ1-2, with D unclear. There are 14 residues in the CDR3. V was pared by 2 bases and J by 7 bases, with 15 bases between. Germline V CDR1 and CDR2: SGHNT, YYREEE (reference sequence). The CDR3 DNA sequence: TGTGCCAGCAGCTTTCGCGGGGATAATCGTGGCTACACCTTC. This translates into CASSFRGDNRGYTF.

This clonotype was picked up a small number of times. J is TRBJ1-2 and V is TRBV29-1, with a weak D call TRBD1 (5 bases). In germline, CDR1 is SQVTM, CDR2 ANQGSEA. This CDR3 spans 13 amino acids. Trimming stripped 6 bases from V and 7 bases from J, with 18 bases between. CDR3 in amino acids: CSVLRGSVGGYTF. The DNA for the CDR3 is TGCAGCGTCTTGCGGGGGTCGGTTGGTGGCTACACCTTC.

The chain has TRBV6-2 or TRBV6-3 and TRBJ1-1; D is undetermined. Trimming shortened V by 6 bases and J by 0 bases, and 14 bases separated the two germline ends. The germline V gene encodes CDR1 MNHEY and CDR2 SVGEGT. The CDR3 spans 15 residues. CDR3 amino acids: CASSRLDPVNTEAFF. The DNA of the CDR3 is TGTGCCAGCAGCCGGTTGGACCCGGTGAACACTGAAGCTTTCTTT.

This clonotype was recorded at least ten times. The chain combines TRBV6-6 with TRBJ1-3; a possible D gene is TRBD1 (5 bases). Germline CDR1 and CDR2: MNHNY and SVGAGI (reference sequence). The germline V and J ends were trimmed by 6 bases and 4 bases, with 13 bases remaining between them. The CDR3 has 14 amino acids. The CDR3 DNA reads TGTGCCAGCAGCTCCGGGGCCCAAGGAAACACCATATATTTT. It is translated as CASSSGAQGNTIYF.

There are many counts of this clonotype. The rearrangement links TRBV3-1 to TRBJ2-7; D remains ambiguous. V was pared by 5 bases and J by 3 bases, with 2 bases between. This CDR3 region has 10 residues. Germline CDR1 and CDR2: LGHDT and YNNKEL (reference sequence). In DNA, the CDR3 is TGTGCCAGCAGCGGCTACGAGCAGTACTTC. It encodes CASSGYEQYF.

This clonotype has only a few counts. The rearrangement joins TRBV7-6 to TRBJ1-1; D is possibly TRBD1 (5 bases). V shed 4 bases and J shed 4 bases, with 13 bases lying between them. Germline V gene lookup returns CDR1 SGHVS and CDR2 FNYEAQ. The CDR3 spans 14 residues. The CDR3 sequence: CASSSQGPLTEAFF. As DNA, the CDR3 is TGTGCCAGCAGCTCTCAGGGTCCCCTCACTGAAGCTTTCTTT. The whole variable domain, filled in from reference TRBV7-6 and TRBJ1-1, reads GAGVSQSPRYKVTKRGQDVALRCDPISGHVSLYWYRQALGQGPEFLTYFNYEAQQDKSGLPNDRFSAERPEGSISTLTIQRTEQRDSAMYRCASSSQGPLTEAFFGQGTRLTVV.

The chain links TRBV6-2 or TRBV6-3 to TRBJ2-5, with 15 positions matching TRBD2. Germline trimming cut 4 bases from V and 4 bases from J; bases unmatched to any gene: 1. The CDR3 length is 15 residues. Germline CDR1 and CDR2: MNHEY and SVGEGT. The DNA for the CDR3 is TGTGCCAGCAGTTGGACTAGCGGGGGGGCAGAGACCCAGTACTTC. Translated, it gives CASSWTSGGAETQYF.

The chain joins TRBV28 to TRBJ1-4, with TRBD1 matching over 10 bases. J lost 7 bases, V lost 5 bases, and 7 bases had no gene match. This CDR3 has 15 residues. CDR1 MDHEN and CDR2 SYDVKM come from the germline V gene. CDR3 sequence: CASSVTGGWSEKLFF. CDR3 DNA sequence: TGTGCCAGCAGTGTGACAGGGGGCTGGAGTGAAAAACTGTTTTTT.

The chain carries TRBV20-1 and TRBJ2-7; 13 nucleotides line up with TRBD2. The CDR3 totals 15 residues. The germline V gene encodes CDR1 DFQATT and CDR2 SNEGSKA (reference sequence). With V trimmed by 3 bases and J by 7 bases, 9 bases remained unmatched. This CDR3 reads CSASQPGLAGSEQYF. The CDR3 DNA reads TGCAGTGCTAGTCAACCGGGACTAGCGGGGAGTGAGCAGTACTTC.

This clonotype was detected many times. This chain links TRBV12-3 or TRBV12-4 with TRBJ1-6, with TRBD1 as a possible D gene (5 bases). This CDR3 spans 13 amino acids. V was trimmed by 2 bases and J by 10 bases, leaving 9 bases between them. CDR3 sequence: CASSLTGESPLHF. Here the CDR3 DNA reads TGTGCCAGCAGTTTAACAGGCGAATCACCCCTCCACTTT.

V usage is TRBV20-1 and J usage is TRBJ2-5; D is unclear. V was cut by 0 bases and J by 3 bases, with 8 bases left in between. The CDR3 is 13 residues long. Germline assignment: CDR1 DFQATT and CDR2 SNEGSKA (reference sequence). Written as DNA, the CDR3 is TGCAGTGCTAGAGATCTGCAGAAAGAGACCCAGTACTTC. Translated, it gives CSARDLQKETQYF.

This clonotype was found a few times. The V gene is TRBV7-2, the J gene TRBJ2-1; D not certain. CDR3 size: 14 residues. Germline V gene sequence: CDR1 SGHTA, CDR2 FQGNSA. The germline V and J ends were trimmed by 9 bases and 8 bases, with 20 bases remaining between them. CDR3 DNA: TGTGCCAGTGAGCGAACCTTGGCTAAGTATGAGCAGTTCTTC. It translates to CASERTLAKYEQFF.

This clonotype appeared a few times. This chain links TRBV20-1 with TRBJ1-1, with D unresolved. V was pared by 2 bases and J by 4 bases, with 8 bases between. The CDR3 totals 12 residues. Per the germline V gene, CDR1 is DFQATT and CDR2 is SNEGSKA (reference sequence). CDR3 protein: CSARPRPTEAFF. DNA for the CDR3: TGCAGTGCTAGACCCCGCCCCACTGAAGCTTTCTTT.

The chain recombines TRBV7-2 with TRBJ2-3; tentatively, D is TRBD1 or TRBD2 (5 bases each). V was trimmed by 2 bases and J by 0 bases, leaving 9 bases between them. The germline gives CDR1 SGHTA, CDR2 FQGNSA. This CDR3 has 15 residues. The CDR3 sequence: CASSLRGPSTDTQYF. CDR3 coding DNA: TGTGCCAGCAGCTTAAGGGGACCTAGCACAGATACGCAGTATTTT. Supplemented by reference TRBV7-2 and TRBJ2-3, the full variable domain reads GAGVSQSPSNKVTEKGKDVELRCDPISGHTALYWYRQSLGQGLEFLIYFQGNSAPDKSGLPSDRFSAERTGGSVSTLTIQRTQQEDSAVYLCASSLRGPSTDTQYFGPGTRLTVL.

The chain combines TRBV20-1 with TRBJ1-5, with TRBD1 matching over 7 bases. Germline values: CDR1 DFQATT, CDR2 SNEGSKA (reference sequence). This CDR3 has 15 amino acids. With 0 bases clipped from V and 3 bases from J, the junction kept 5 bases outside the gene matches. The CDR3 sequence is CSAREGTVLNQPQHF. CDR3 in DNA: TGCAGTGCTAGAGAAGGGACAGTTCTCAATCAGCCCCAGCATTTT.